In this sample, the clone carrying this TCR beta chain turned up a few times. No antigen is known for it. TCRdb keeps only in-frame clones here, not all; method: immunoSEQ multiplex PCR. The sample lists roughly 130,000 clones, about 90% occurring once. The entry originates in a study of radiotherapy plus CTLA-4 blockade in lung cancer. Whole-study context: Disease control was seen in 30% to 35% of patients, objective responses in about 19%. Study findings and constraints: Some TCR clones had been derived from tumors. These clones expanded in peripheral blood after radiotherapy plus ipilimumab.

Ipilimumab-mediated CTLA-4 blockade plus focal radiation was given to patients having chemo-refractory metastatic non-small-cell lung cancer. The CDR3 has 14 amino acids. V lost 1 base and J lost 1, with 7 bases in between. Looked up from germline, CDR1 is SGHTA and CDR2 is FQGTGA. This sequence was found in a human donor with non-small cell lung cancer that progressed on radiotherapy plus ipilimumab. The chain employs TRBV7-3 and TRBJ1-1; D remains ambiguous. The source material was peripheral blood, sampled from a patient treated with radiotherapy plus ipilimumab. CDR3 nucleotides: TGTGCCAGCAGCTTAAAGGCAGCGAACACTGAAGCTTTCTTT. Its protein product is CASSLKAANTEAFF.